Each of the 27 T cell receptor beta chains below was sequenced from the same sample in a study of blood T cells in healthy people across ages (dated by TCRdb to 2015 to 2017). The protocol used for the library was 5' RACE. The reads were generated on an Illumina HiSeq 2500. A second PCR of roughly 6 to 12 cycles was performed with a sample-barcoded 5' primer and a J-beta primer mix. Starting from the raw public reads, TCRdb applied fastp trimming at Q25, assembled clones with MiXCR and retained in-frame beta chains. Rows merge per CDR3 protein into single entries with the most common DNA and genes. In all, the sample holds about 1.1 million distinct CDR3 sequences, and more than 30% of those were seen once. The ten biggest clones cover roughly 13% of the sample. Input material: blood. These receptors originate from a man between 18 and 35 years old in good health.

The rearrangement links TRBV6-1 to TRBJ2-5; the D gene is possibly TRBD1 (6 bases). The germline V and J ends were trimmed by 5 bases and 11 bases, with 24 bases remaining between them. Looked up from germline, CDR1 is MNHNS and CDR2 is SASEGT. This CDR3 is 15 amino acids long. In DNA, the CDR3 is TGTGCCAGCAGTCCTCGGACAGATTCCTACAATGAGCAGTACTTC. Amino acids: CASSPRTDSYNEQYF.

This chain connects TRBV4-3 to TRBJ1-1; D is possibly TRBD1 (5 bases). CDR1 LGHNA and CDR2 YSLEER come from the germline V gene. The CDR3 sequence is 13 residues long. Trimming stripped 7 bases from V and 6 bases from J, with 15 bases between. The CDR3 reads CASNLHGGAEAFF. For the CDR3, the DNA is TGCGCCAGCAACCTACATGGGGGGGCTGAAGCTTTCTTT.

This sequence joins TRBV4-2 and TRBJ2-3, with 11 bases aligning to TRBD1. The CDR3 is made up of 18 amino acids. Per germline, CDR1 LGHNA and CDR2 YNFKEQ. Trimming at V came to 0 bases and at J to 6 bases, leaving 11 bases not matched to a gene. CDR3 sequence: CASSQDRGDRGAFDTQYF. The CDR3 DNA follows: TGTGCCAGCAGCCAAGATAGAGGGGACAGGGGGGCCTTCGATACGCAGTATTTT.

There are a few counts of this clonotype. This chain's CDR3 is CSARDARSNYGYTF. CDR3 coding DNA: TGCAGTGCTAGAGATGCTCGGTCCAACTATGGCTACACCTTC. This chain connects TRBV20-1 to TRBJ1-2; D remains ambiguous. This CDR3 contains 14 residues. V was trimmed by 0 bases and J by 2 bases, leaving 10 bases between them. Germline CDR1 is DFQATT and CDR2 is SNEGSKA (reference sequence).

Notes on this clonotype: One end of the junction does not line up with germline, which may come from a read error. The chain carries TRBV4-3 and TRBJ1-2; D is undetermined. This CDR3 has 15 amino acids. Germline V CDR1 and CDR2: LGHNA, YSLEER. This chain's CDR3 is CTSSPSRDPAYGYTF. The CDR3 nucleotides read TGCACCAGCAGCCCCAGTCGGGATCCCGCTTATGGCTACACCTTC.

The J gene is TRBJ2-5, the V gene TRBV5-5, with D perhaps matching TRBD1 (6 bases). CDR1 is SGHKS, CDR2 YYEKEE, per germline (reference sequence). V shed 0 bases and J shed 11 bases, with 23 bases lying between them. The CDR3 spans 16 residues. The CDR3 region is CASSLVAGQSYNEQYF. DNA for the CDR3: TGTGCCAGCAGCTTGGTTGCCGGACAGAGCTACAATGAGCAGTACTTC. Using reference TRBV5-5 and TRBJ2-5 for the parts outside the CDR3, the full variable domain is DAGVTQSPTHLIKTRGQQVTLRCSPISGHKSVSWYQQVLGQGPQFIFQYYEKEERGRGNFPDRFSARQFPNYSSELNVNALLLGDSALYLCASSLVAGQSYNEQYFGPGTRLLVL.

The chain employs TRBV29-1 and TRBJ1-5; maybe TRBD1 (5 bases). The CDR3 loop spans 13 amino acids. V was pared by 4 bases and J by 5 bases, with 12 bases between. From germline, CDR1 is SQVTM and CDR2 ANQGSEA. The CDR3 DNA sequence: TGCAGCGTTGCACGACAGAAGGATCAGCCCCAGCATTTT. Protein: CSVARQKDQPQHF.

This clonotype has a count of ten or more. The chain carries TRBV12-3 or TRBV12-4 and TRBJ1-1; TRBD1 might be the D (6 bases). The CDR3 is made up of 12 amino acids. The ends were cut back, 6 bases at V and 6 bases at J, with 11 bases in the middle. DNA for the CDR3: TGTGCCAGCAGCAGGACAGTCGCTGAAGCTTTCTTT. It is translated as CASSRTVAEAFF.

The sample holds one count of this clonotype. Mismatch with germline at one junction end may stem from a read error. The CDR3 bases are TGTACCAGCACCAGGGACGGAAAAGCTTTCTTT. Its protein is CTSTRDGKAFF. The J gene is TRBJ1-1, the V gene TRBV9; the D gene is possibly TRBD1 (5 bases). Germline CDR1 reads SGDLS; CDR2 reads YYNGEE. The CDR3 covers 11 residues. Full variable domain (remainder filled in from reference TRBV9 and TRBJ1-1): DSGVTQTPKHLITATGQRVTLRCSPRSGDLSVYWYQQSLDQGLQFLIQYYNGEERAKGNILERFSAQQFPDLHSELNLSSLELGDSALYFCTSTRDGKAFFGQGTRLTVV.

Ten or more counts support this clonotype. The chain has TRBV10-2 and TRBJ2-7; 9 bases align to TRBD1. The V and J ends lost 4 bases and 3 bases, in that order; junction bases with no gene match: 10. Looked up from germline, CDR1 is WSHSY and CDR2 is SAAADI. The length of the CDR3 is 16 residues. CDR3 sequence reads: CASSGTSTGGYYEQYF. CDR3 DNA: TGCGCCAGCAGTGGGACTTCTACAGGGGGCTACTACGAGCAGTACTTC.

This chain connects TRBV5-1 to TRBJ2-3; a possible D gene is TRBD1 (5 bases). V was cut by 4 bases and J by 2 bases, with 14 bases left in between. Looked up from germline, CDR1 is SGHRS and CDR2 is YFSETQ. The CDR3 has 15 residues. This CDR3 is CASSIDSQDTDTQYF. The CDR3 DNA is TGCGCCAGCAGCATCGACAGTCAGGACACAGATACGCAGTATTTT.

This clonotype showed up just once. The chain links TRBV7-6 to TRBJ2-1; D is perhaps TRBD2 (6 bases). V was pared by 1 base and J by 7 bases, with 14 bases between. The CDR3 covers 15 residues. Germline CDR1 is SGHVS and CDR2 is FNYEAQ. Here the CDR3 reads CASSLERGGGNEQFF. The CDR3 bases are TGTGCCAGCAGCTTAGAAAGAGGAGGAGGGAATGAGCAGTTCTTC. The complete variable domain, with remaining parts taken from reference TRBV7-6 and TRBJ2-1, reads GAGVSQSPRYKVTKRGQDVALRCDPISGHVSLYWYRQALGQGPEFLTYFNYEAQQDKSGLPNDRFSAERPEGSISTLTIQRTEQRDSAMYRCASSLERGGGNEQFFGPGTRLTVL.

This sequence joins TRBV20-1 and TRBJ2-2, with D perhaps TRBD1 (5 bases). V was clipped by 6 bases and J by 1 base, with 9 bases between them. This CDR3 is built from 13 residues. CDR1 is DFQATT, CDR2 SNEGSKA, per germline (reference sequence). CDR3 DNA: TGCAGTGCGCATGACAGGAACACCGGGGAGCTGTTTTTT. Residues: CSAHDRNTGELFF.

Only a few counts were recorded for this clonotype. The V gene is TRBV29-1, the J gene TRBJ2-3; D gene uncertain. V shed 1 base and J shed 4 bases, with 3 bases lying between them. This CDR3 spans 11 amino acids. Per the germline V gene, CDR1 is SQVTM and CDR2 is ANQGSEA. The CDR3 is CSVEGPDTQYF. DNA of the CDR3: TGCAGCGTTGAAGGGCCAGATACGCAGTATTTT.

V is TRBV4-3 and J is TRBJ2-5, with 10 bases that match TRBD2. Per germline, CDR1 LGHNA and CDR2 YSLEER. The CDR3 consists of 17 residues. Unmatched junction bases numbered 9, after V lost 2 bases and J lost 3 bases. This chain's CDR3 is CASSQTVIAGGEETQYF. The CDR3 coding sequence is TGCGCCAGCAGCCAAACAGTAATAGCGGGGGGAGAAGAGACCCAGTACTTC.

The chain is built from TRBV6-6 and TRBJ2-1; D may match TRBD1 or TRBD2 (5 bases each). Between the trimmed V and J ends, which lost 2 bases and 12 bases, there was a span of 11 bases. Germline V gives CDR1 MNHNY, CDR2 SVGAGI (reference sequence). The CDR3 length is 12 residues. The CDR3 nucleotides read TGTGCCAGCAGTTACAGCAGGGACGGGCAGTTCTTC. Translated: CASSYSRDGQFF.

The V gene is TRBV6-1, the J gene TRBJ2-1; D possibly matches TRBD1 or TRBD2 (7 bases each). The DNA end favors TRBJ2-7, so the J call may be wrong. CDR1 and CDR2 (germline): MNHNS, SASEGT. The CDR3 is 18 amino acids. CDR3 nucleotide sequence: TGTGCCAGCAGTGAAGCGCTGGGGGGGACAGTCGCCTACAATGAGCAGTACTTC. Its protein is CASSEALGGTVAYNEQYF.

The chain has TRBV28 and TRBJ1-2; D possibly corresponds to TRBD1 (5 bases). The germline V gene encodes CDR1 MDHEN and CDR2 SYDVKM. The CDR3 is 14 amino acids. Trimming removed 4 bases at V and 8 bases at J, with 17 bases between. CDR3 amino acids: CASSSRQGGQGYTF. As DNA, the CDR3 is TGTGCCAGCAGTTCCAGGCAGGGAGGTCAGGGCTACACCTTC.

This clonotype was recorded a few times. A much larger clone sits a single nucleotide away, making a read error possible. The gene calls are TRBV20-1 and TRBJ2-1; no clear D. Germline V gene data show CDR1 as DFQATT and CDR2 as SNEGSKA (reference sequence). Between the trimmed V and J ends, which lost 4 bases and 8 bases, there was a span of 9 bases. CDR3 length: 11 amino acids. The CDR3 DNA reads as TGCAGTGCTATAAAGGGCCATGAGCAGTTCTTC. Its protein is CSAIKGHEQFF.

The V call is TRBV6-6, the J call TRBJ2-2, with D tentatively TRBD2 (6 bases). The CDR3 length is 15 residues. The germline V and J ends were trimmed by 9 bases and 8 bases, with 22 bases remaining between them. Germline loops: CDR1 MNHNY, CDR2 SVGAGI (reference sequence). CDR3: CASARAGRSSGELFF. The CDR3, as DNA: TGTGCCAGTGCTAGAGCGGGCCGGTCCTCTGGGGAGCTGTTTTTT.

The chain recombines TRBV29-1 with TRBJ2-6, with D tentatively TRBD1 (7 bases). From germline, CDR1 is SQVTM and CDR2 ANQGSEA. The V end lost 6 bases, the J end lost 2 bases, and 11 bases lay between the germline ends. The CDR3 sequence is 14 residues long. DNA of the CDR3: TGCAGCGTGTCAGGGGGGCCTGGGGCCAACGTCCTGACTTTC. As protein: CSVSGGPGANVLTF.

This clonotype was picked up a small number of times. The chain uses TRBV10-3 and TRBJ2-3; the match to TRBD2 covers 7 bases. The CDR3 is 14 amino acids. The junction had 3 bases not matched to a gene; V was cut back by 6 bases and J by 0 bases. CDR1 ENHRY and CDR2 SYGVKD come from the germline V gene. The chain's CDR3 is CAISGGSSTDTQYF. CDR3 nucleotides: TGTGCCATCAGCGGGGGGTCTAGCACAGATACGCAGTATTTT.

J is TRBJ2-7 and V is TRBV3-1; 7 nucleotides line up with TRBD1. CDR1 is LGHDT, CDR2 YNNKEL, per germline (reference sequence). There are 13 residues in the CDR3. With V trimmed by 4 bases and J by 6 bases, 6 bases remained unmatched. This CDR3 is CASSPKTGSEQYF. The CDR3 DNA reads as TGTGCCAGCAGCCCAAAGACAGGGAGCGAGCAGTACTTC.

The chain is built from TRBV7-9 and TRBJ2-5; tentative D call: TRBD1 (6 bases). V was pared by 3 bases and J by 1 base, with 12 bases between. The CDR3 totals 15 residues. The germline V gene encodes CDR1 SEHNR and CDR2 FQNEAQ (reference sequence). As DNA, the CDR3 is TGTGCCAGCAGCTTCCCCGGACAGAGCCAAGAGACCCAGTACTTC. Protein product: CASSFPGQSQETQYF. Based on the CDR3 plus reference TRBV7-9 and TRBJ2-5, the full variable domain is DTGVSQNPRHKITKRGQNVTFRCDPISEHNRLYWYRQTLGQGPEFLTYFQNEAQLEKSRLLSDRFSAERPKGSFSTLEIQRTEQGDSAMYLCASSFPGQSQETQYFGPGTRLLVL.

The table lists this clonotype with a few counts. This chain uses TRBV5-1 with TRBJ2-3; D unclear. This CDR3 is 16 amino acids long. Trimming removed 0 bases from V and 2 bases from J, with 13 bases in between. The germline V gene has CDR1 SGHRS and CDR2 YFSETQ. In nucleotides, the CDR3 is TGCGCCAGCAGCTTGGAGCCGGCTGGAACCACAGATACGCAGTATTTT. This gives the protein CASSLEPAGTTDTQYF.

Details on this clonotype: This may arise from a read error, as a much more abundant clone is one base away. This chain joins TRBV29-1 and TRBJ2-3; D gene uncertain. From germline, CDR1 is SQVTM and CDR2 ANQGSEA. V was trimmed by 1 base and J by 4 bases, leaving 6 bases between them. The CDR3 runs 12 residues. The CDR3 loop is CSVEVGADTQYF. Here the CDR3 DNA reads TGCAGCGTTGAAGTGGGCGCAGATACGCAGTATTTT.

In this sample, this clonotype turned up a few times. This chain's CDR3 is CASSQSNTGLGYGYTF. CDR3 nucleotide sequence: TGTGCCAGCAGCCAGAGTAATACAGGGCTCGGCTATGGCTACACCTTC. This chain connects TRBV4-2 to TRBJ1-2; the D gene is possibly TRBD1 (6 bases). The CDR3 is made up of 16 amino acids. Germline V gene data show CDR1 as LGHNA and CDR2 as YNFKEQ. Trimming pared 3 bases from V and 4 bases from J, leaving 18 bases between.